What follows are 27 T cell receptor beta chains derived from one specimen sequenced in a study of T cells after yellow fever vaccination. TCRdb analysed the 5' RACE reads with MiXCR anew, one entry per CDR3 protein. The table lists 200,000 to 300,000 distinct CDR3 sequences, roughly 13% of them singletons. Sequencing used CD4+ T cells sorted from PBMCs, obtained 45 days after the yellow fever booster vaccination. These TCRs come from a man younger than 45 who received the YFV17D yellow fever vaccine.

This clonotype was seen more than once but under ten times. J is TRBJ2-7 and V is TRBV7-2, with D perhaps TRBD1 or TRBD2 (5 bases each). V lost 3 bases, J lost 6 bases, and 15 bases lay in between. Germline values: CDR1 SGHTA, CDR2 FQGNSA. This CDR3 is built from 14 residues. The CDR3 DNA sequence: TGTGCCAGCAGCTTCGGGGCTCCCACTGGCGAGCAGTACTTC. Its protein product is CASSFGAPTGEQYF.

This clonotype was counted between two and nine times. J is TRBJ2-7 and V is TRBV5-6; D not resolved. CDR3 length equals 14 residues. The germline V gene has CDR1 SGHDT and CDR2 YYEEEE. Trimming removed 5 bases from V and 3 bases from J, with 15 bases in between. This CDR3 is CASSRGQAYYEQYF. The CDR3 bases are TGTGCCAGCAGTCGTGGGCAGGCTTACTACGAGCAGTACTTC.

This clonotype was found a few times. The chain is built from TRBV10-1 and TRBJ2-7, with D maybe TRBD1 (6 bases). This CDR3 is built from 19 residues. CDR1 WNHNN and CDR2 SYGVQD come from the germline V gene (reference sequence). V lost 8 bases and J lost 4, with 33 bases in between. The CDR3 region is CASLRPPTPRDRPRYEQYF. CDR3 sequence (DNA): TGCGCCAGCCTCCGGCCCCCAACCCCAAGAGACAGGCCGAGGTACGAGCAGTACTTC.

This clonotype was counted between two and nine times. The chain combines TRBV7-9 with TRBJ2-3; D not certain. Germline loops: CDR1 SEHNR, CDR2 FQNEAQ (reference sequence). This CDR3 is built from 12 residues. V lost 3 bases and J 4 bases, leaving 5 bases between the germline ends. The CDR3: CASSFVSDTQYF. In DNA, the CDR3 is TGTGCCAGCAGCTTTGTCTCAGATACGCAGTATTTT.

Only a few counts were recorded for this clonotype. The rearrangement links TRBV7-9 to TRBJ2-1; D not resolved. The ends were cut back, 4 bases at V and 13 bases at J, with 14 bases in the middle. The V gene's germline CDR1 is SEHNR and CDR2 FQNEAQ (reference sequence). CDR3 length: 12 amino acids. This CDR3 is CASSSIRTSQFF. In DNA, the CDR3 is TGTGCCAGCAGCTCGATTAGGACCAGTCAGTTCTTC.

This clonotype was detected only a few times. The chain links TRBV15 to TRBJ1-5; D is unclear. The CDR3 extends over 14 amino acids. Looked up from germline, CDR1 is LNHNV and CDR2 is YYDKDF (reference sequence). V lost 1 base to trimming and J lost 5 bases, with 9 bases between them. CDR3 sequence (DNA): TGTGCCACCAGCAGAGCTAACCGGGATCAGCCCCAGCATTTT. Its protein product is CATSRANRDQPQHF. Full variable domain (remainder filled in from reference TRBV15 and TRBJ1-5): DAMVIQNPRYQVTQFGKPVTLSCSQTLNHNVMYWYQQKSSQAPKLLFHYYDKDFNNEADTPDNFQSRRPNTSFCFLDIRSPGLGDTAMYLCATSRANRDQPQHFGDGTRLSIL.

This clonotype was observed a handful of times. The chain has TRBV20-1 and TRBJ1-5; 11 nucleotides match TRBD1. The ends lost 3 bases at V and 5 bases at J; junction bases unmatched: 6. CDR1 DFQATT and CDR2 SNEGSKA come from the germline V gene (reference sequence). The CDR3 covers 15 residues. The CDR3 spells CSASRDRGDYQPQHF. The CDR3 region has the DNA TGCAGTGCTAGCCGGGACAGGGGGGATTATCAGCCCCAGCATTTT.

This clonotype has a handful of counts. The chain uses TRBV6-2 or TRBV6-3 and TRBJ2-1; 14 bases are shared with TRBD2. Germline CDR1 reads MNHEY; CDR2 reads SVGEGT. The trim removed 5 bases at V and 9 bases at J, leaving 9 bases unmatched. The CDR3 sequence is 16 residues long. The CDR3 sequence is CASSRPTSGRVGEQFF. DNA of the CDR3: TGTGCCAGCAGTAGACCGACTAGCGGGAGGGTCGGTGAGCAGTTCTTC.

The chain is built from TRBV5-4 and TRBJ2-5; tentative D call: TRBD1 (6 bases). This CDR3 comprises 15 residues. V was pared by 4 bases and J by 2 bases, with 15 bases between. From germline, CDR1 is SGHNT and CDR2 YYREEE (reference sequence). DNA for the CDR3: TGTGCCAGCAGCGATGCGATAGGACAGCAAGAGACCCAGTACTTC. This codes for CASSDAIGQQETQYF.

The chain is built from TRBV5-1 and TRBJ2-1; the D gene is possibly TRBD2 (5 bases). The germline V gene has CDR1 SGHRS and CDR2 YFSETQ. The CDR3 length is 15 residues. V was trimmed by 0 bases and J by 2 bases, leaving 9 bases between them. The DNA of the CDR3 is TGCGCCAGCAGCTTGGAGGACTCTGCCTACAATGAGCAGTTCTTC. This translates into CASSLEDSAYNEQFF.

In its sample, this clonotype was seen a few times. This sequence joins TRBV28 and TRBJ1-4, with a weak D call TRBD1 (5 bases). Germline V CDR1 and CDR2: MDHEN, SYDVKM. The CDR3 has 15 amino acids. V was trimmed by 1 base and J by 8 bases, leaving 14 bases between them. CDR3: CASSLLGRSREKLFF. The CDR3 coding sequence is TGTGCCAGCAGTTTATTGGGACGGTCGAGAGAAAAACTGTTTTTT.

This clonotype was observed a handful of times. V usage is TRBV5-1 and J usage is TRBJ2-5, with TRBD1 identical over 8 bases. This CDR3 region has 15 residues. V dropped 6 bases and J dropped 5; count of bases not matched to a gene: 12. Germline lookup yields CDR1 SGHRS and CDR2 YFSETQ. The chain's CDR3 is CASNRGQGVWETQYF. CDR3 DNA sequence: TGCGCCAGCAACCGAGGACAGGGAGTCTGGGAGACCCAGTACTTC.

This clonotype came up many times. The chain uses TRBV7-2 and TRBJ2-5; possibly TRBD1 or TRBD2 for D (5 bases each). Trimming left V 0 bases short and J 3 bases short, with 8 bases between. The germline CDR1 and CDR2 sequences are SGHTA and FQGNSA. This CDR3 comprises 14 residues. The CDR3 sequence is CASSLALGEETQYF. As DNA, the CDR3 is TGTGCCAGCAGCTTAGCGCTGGGGGAAGAGACCCAGTACTTC.

The genes are TRBV6-2 or TRBV6-3 and TRBJ2-7, with D unresolved. V was shortened by 1 base and J by 3 bases, with 10 bases between the two germline ends. This CDR3 contains 14 residues. Germline CDR1 MNHEY, CDR2 SVGEGT. The CDR3 DNA follows: TGTGCCAGCAGTTACTATTCGAGCCTCTACGAGCAGTACTTC. Amino acids: CASSYYSSLYEQYF.

This clonotype was recorded a few times. The chain uses TRBV29-1 and TRBJ2-7; D remains ambiguous. The CDR3 consists of 12 residues. CDR1 is SQVTM, CDR2 ANQGSEA, per germline. Trimming pared 5 bases from V and 0 bases from J, leaving 8 bases between. The CDR3 here is CSVLKVSYEQYF. DNA of the CDR3: TGCAGCGTTTTAAAGGTCTCCTACGAGCAGTACTTC.

V usage is TRBV7-9 and J usage is TRBJ1-5; 7 bases line up with TRBD1. The CDR3 is made up of 14 amino acids. Germline CDR1 and CDR2: SEHNR and FQNEAQ (reference sequence). Trimming removed 5 bases from V and 5 bases from J; junction bases left unmatched: 6. CDR3 bases: TGTGCCAGCAGCCAACGGGACAGCGATCAGCCCCAGCATTTT. This translates into CASSQRDSDQPQHF.

The chain carries TRBV2 and TRBJ2-7; tentatively, D is TRBD2 (6 bases). This CDR3 comprises 13 residues. V shed 4 bases and J shed 6 bases, with 13 bases lying between them. The germline V gene encodes CDR1 SNHLY and CDR2 FYNNEI. The CDR3 coding sequence is TGTGCCAGCAGTGGGCTAGCGAGAGGCGAGCAGTACTTC. Encoded protein: CASSGLARGEQYF.

The CDR3 DNA sequence: TGTGCCAGCTCTCAGGGAGTAAAGACCCAGTACTTC. As protein: CASSQGVKTQYF. This chain uses TRBV2 with TRBJ2-5; tentatively, D is TRBD1 or TRBD2 (5 bases each). V was cut by 8 bases and J by 6 bases, with 13 bases left in between. Germline V gene lookup returns CDR1 SNHLY and CDR2 FYNNEI. This CDR3 contains 12 residues.

This clonotype was counted only a few times. The genes are TRBV7-2 and TRBJ2-2; D is possibly TRBD1 or TRBD2 (5 bases each). Germline V CDR1 and CDR2: SGHTA, FQGNSA. This CDR3 region has 17 residues. V shed 0 bases and J shed 5 bases, with 16 bases lying between them. Written as DNA, the CDR3 is TGTGCCAGCAGCTTAGCGGGGGTTAGAATCTCGACCGGGGAGCTGTTTTTT. It specifies CASSLAGVRISTGELFF.

The gene calls are TRBV24-1 and TRBJ2-5, with 7 nucleotides matching TRBD2. The CDR3 has 16 residues. Per germline, CDR1 KGHDR and CDR2 SFDVKD. The ends lost 3 bases at V and 1 base at J; junction bases unmatched: 7. CDR3 protein: CATSDPSGATQETQYF. The CDR3 bases are TGTGCCACCAGTGATCCTAGCGGAGCCACCCAAGAGACCCAGTACTTC.

The CDR3 coding sequence is TGCAGCGTCCGGGGCCAGTCCTACAATGAGCAGTTCTTC. It specifies CSVRGQSYNEQFF. The V and J genes are TRBV29-1 and TRBJ2-1; D may be TRBD1 or TRBD2 (5 bases each). This CDR3 contains 13 residues. The germline V gene encodes CDR1 SQVTM and CDR2 ANQGSEA. Trimming removed 6 bases from V and 1 base from J, with 10 bases in between.

The chain joins TRBV6-5 to TRBJ2-5, with a weak D call TRBD1 (6 bases). Germline V CDR1 and CDR2: MNHEY, SVGAGI. Trimming left V 2 bases short and J 3 bases short, with 13 bases between. This CDR3 is 15 amino acids long. The CDR3 DNA is TGTGCCAGCAGTTACCTTCGGGACACTAAAGAGACCCAGTACTTC. Its translation: CASSYLRDTKETQYF.

This clonotype occurred a few times. The V gene is TRBV6-5, the J gene TRBJ2-7; TRBD2 might be the D (7 bases). Germline V gene data show CDR1 as MNHEY and CDR2 as SVGAGI. V gave up 2 bases and J gave up 11 bases, with 22 bases separating them. This CDR3 has 15 amino acids. This CDR3 reads CASSYGQGLAVKEYF. The CDR3 nucleotides are TGTGCCAGCAGTTACGGTCAGGGGCTAGCGGTTAAGGAGTACTTC.

This clonotype was picked up many times. The genes are TRBV7-6 and TRBJ2-1; D unclear. Germline V gene lookup returns CDR1 SGHVS and CDR2 FNYEAQ. The CDR3 totals 14 residues. The V and J ends lost 5 bases and 3 bases respectively, with 11 bases between them. The CDR3 reads CASSRLRHYNEQFF. For the CDR3, the DNA is TGTGCCAGCAGCCGCTTAAGACACTACAATGAGCAGTTCTTC.

V and J are TRBV5-1 and TRBJ2-6; maybe TRBD1 (5 bases). Germline CDR1 is SGHRS and CDR2 is YFSETQ. This CDR3 has 16 residues. V lost 2 bases and J lost 0, with 9 bases in between. In nucleotides, the CDR3 is TGCGCCAGCAGCTTAGCAGGGCCCTCTGGGGCCAACGTCCTGACTTTC. This sequence encodes CASSLAGPSGANVLTF. The entire variable domain, with the rest obtained from reference TRBV5-1 and TRBJ2-6, is as follows: KAGVTQTPRYLIKTRGQQVTLSCSPISGHRSVSWYQQTPGQGLQFLFEYFSETQRNKGNFPGRFSGRQFSNSRSEMNVSTLELGDSALYLCASSLAGPSGANVLTFGAGSRLTVL.

The rearrangement uses TRBV7-3 and TRBJ2-3, with TRBD1 matching 10 bases. Germline assignment: CDR1 SGHTA and CDR2 FQGTGA. J was trimmed by 2 bases and V by 5 bases; bases with no gene match: 7. CDR3 length: 16 residues. The CDR3 loop reads CASSRDRGLNTDTQYF. DNA for the CDR3: TGTGCCAGCAGCCGCGACAGGGGGCTTAACACAGATACGCAGTATTTT.

This clonotype was seen only a few times. V gene TRBV29-1 combines with J gene TRBJ2-3; 9 positions agree with TRBD2. V shed 2 bases, J shed 5 bases, and the junction held 8 bases outside the gene matches. The CDR3 spans 15 residues. The germline CDR1 and CDR2 sequences are SQVTM and ANQGSEA. CDR3 sequence reads: CSVERAGGPGDTQYF. As DNA, the CDR3 is TGCAGCGTTGAAAGAGCGGGAGGCCCCGGAGATACGCAGTATTTT.